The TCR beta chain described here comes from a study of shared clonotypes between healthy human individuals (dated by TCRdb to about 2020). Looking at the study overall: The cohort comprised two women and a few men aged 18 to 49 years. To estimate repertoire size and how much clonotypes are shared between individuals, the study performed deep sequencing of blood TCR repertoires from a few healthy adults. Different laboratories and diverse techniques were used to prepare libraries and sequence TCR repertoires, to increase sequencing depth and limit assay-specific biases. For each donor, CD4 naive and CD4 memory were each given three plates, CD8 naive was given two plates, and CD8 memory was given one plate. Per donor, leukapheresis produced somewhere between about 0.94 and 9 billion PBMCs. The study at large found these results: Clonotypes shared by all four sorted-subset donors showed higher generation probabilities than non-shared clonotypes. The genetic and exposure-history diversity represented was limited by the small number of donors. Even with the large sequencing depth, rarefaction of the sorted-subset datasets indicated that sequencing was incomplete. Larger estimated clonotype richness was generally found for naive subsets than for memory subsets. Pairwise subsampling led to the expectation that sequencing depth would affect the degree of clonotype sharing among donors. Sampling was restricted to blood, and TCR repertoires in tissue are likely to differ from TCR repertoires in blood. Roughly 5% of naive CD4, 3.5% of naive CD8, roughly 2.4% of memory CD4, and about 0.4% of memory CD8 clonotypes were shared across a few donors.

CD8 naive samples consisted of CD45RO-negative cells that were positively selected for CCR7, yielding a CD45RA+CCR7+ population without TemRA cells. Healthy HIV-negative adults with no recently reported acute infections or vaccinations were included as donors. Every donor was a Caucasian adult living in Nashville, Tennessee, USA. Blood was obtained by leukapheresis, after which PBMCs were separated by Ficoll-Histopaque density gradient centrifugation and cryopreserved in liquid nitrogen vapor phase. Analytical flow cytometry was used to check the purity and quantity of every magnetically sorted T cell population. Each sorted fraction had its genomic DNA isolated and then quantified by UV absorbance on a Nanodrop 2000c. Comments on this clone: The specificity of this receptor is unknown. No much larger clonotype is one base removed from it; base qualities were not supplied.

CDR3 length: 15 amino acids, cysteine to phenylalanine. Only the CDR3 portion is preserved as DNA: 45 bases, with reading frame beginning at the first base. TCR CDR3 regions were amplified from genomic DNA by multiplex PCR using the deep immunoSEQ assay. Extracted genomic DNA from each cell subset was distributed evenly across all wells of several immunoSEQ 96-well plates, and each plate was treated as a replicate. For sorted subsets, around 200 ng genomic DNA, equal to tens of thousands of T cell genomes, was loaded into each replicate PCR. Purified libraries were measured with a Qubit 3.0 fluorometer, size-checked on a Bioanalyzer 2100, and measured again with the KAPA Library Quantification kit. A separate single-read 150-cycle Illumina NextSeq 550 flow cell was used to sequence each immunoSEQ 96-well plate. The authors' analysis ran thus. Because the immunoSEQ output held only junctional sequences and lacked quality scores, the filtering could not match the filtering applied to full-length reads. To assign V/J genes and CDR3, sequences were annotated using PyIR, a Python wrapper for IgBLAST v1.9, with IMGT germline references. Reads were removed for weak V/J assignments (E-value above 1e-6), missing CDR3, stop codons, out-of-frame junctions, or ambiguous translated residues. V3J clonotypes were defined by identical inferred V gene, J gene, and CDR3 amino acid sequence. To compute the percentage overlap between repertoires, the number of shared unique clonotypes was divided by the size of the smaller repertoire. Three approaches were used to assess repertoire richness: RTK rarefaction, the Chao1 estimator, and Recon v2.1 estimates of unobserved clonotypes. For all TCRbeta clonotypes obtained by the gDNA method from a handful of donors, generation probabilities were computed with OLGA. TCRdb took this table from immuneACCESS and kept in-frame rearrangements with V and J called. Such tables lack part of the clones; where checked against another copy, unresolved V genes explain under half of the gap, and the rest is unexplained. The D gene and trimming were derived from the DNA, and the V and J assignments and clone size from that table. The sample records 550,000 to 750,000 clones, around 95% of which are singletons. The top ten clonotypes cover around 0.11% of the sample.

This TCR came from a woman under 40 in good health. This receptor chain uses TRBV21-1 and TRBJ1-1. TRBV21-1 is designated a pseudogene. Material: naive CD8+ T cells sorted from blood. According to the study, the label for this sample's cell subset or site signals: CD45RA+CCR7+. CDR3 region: CASSKGRERGAEAFF. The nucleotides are TGTGCCAGCAGCAAAGGTCGGGAGAGGGGCGCTGAAGCTTTCTTT.